Each of the 27 T cell receptor beta chains below was sequenced from the same sample in a study of cytomegalovirus exposure and HLA in healthy donors. PCR was performed using 60 Vbeta and 13 Jbeta primers. Clones were read by immunoSEQ multiplex PCR, and TCRdb kept only the in-frame ones, dropping some. Among about 180,000 clones, 75% to 85% were seen once, and the ten largest hold around 1.2%. The sample consisted of PBMCs. All receptors come from a girl aged 2-15 years in good health and CMV-seropositive.

This clone came up once. The CDR3 reads CASSEYPGTGVQGYTF. DNA for the CDR3: TGTGCCAGCAGTGAATATCCCGGGACAGGGGTCCAGGGCTACACCTTC. V is TRBV6-4 and J is TRBJ1-2, with 10 nucleotides matching TRBD1. CDR3 length: 16 amino acids. With 3 bases clipped from V and 8 bases from J, the junction kept 12 bases outside the gene matches. Germline V gives CDR1 MRHNA, CDR2 SNTAGT.

This clone showed up just once. The rearrangement uses TRBV19 and TRBJ1-4; D is perhaps TRBD1 (5 bases). The germline V and J ends were trimmed by 6 bases and 4 bases, with 15 bases remaining between them. The CDR3 extends over 15 amino acids. Germline V CDR1 and CDR2: LNHDA, SQIVND (reference sequence). In DNA form, the CDR3 reads TGTGCCAGTAGACCATTAGGGGCATTTAATGAAAAACTGTTTTTT. This gives the protein CASRPLGAFNEKLFF.

This chain uses TRBV7-8 with TRBJ2-7; 8 bases are shared with TRBD1. This CDR3 contains 14 residues. V was pared by 5 bases and J by 2 bases, with 5 bases of the junction left unmatched. In germline, CDR1 is SGHVS, CDR2 FQNEAQ. The CDR3 DNA follows: TGTGCCAGCAGCGAGACAGGGGCTCCCTACGAGCAGTACTTC. It codes for CASSETGAPYEQYF.

The genes are TRBV11-2 and TRBJ2-3; D perhaps matches TRBD2 (6 bases). The CDR3 loop spans 16 amino acids. Per germline, CDR1 SGHAT and CDR2 FQNNGV. Trimming took 4 bases from V and 2 from J, leaving 16 bases between them. This CDR3 is CASSSRLAHSTDTQYF. In DNA, the CDR3 is TGTGCCAGCAGCTCGAGGCTAGCGCACTCCACAGATACGCAGTATTTT.

This clone has only a few counts. This chain links TRBV6-1 with TRBJ1-5, with 11 bases aligning to TRBD1. Trimming cost V 8 bases and J 3 bases; bases outside gene matches: 3. This CDR3 has 14 residues. CDR1 and CDR2 from the germline V gene are MNHNS and SASEGT. CDR3 sequence (DNA): TGTGCCAGCCGGGACAGGGGGTACAATCAGCCCCAGCATTTT. Its protein product is CASRDRGYNQPQHF.

The CDR3 nucleotides read TGTGCCAGCAGCCGGGGTCCGAGCTCCTACAATGAGCAGTTCTTC. It encodes CASSRGPSSYNEQFF. The gene calls are TRBV7-6 and TRBJ2-1, with D possibly matching TRBD2 (5 bases). Germline loops: CDR1 SGHVS, CDR2 FNYEAQ. V lost 5 bases and J lost 0, with 11 bases in between. The CDR3 covers 15 residues.

J is TRBJ2-7 and V is TRBV5-1; tentatively, D is TRBD1 (6 bases). Germline-derived CDR1 and CDR2 are SGHRS and YFSETQ. This CDR3 is built from 13 residues. With 3 bases removed from V and 6 bases from J, the gap between germline ends came to 13 bases. CDR3 amino acids: CASSSDRRGEQYF. For the CDR3, the DNA is TGCGCCAGCAGCTCGGACAGACGTGGCGAGCAGTACTTC.

This clone was found once. V and J are TRBV19 and TRBJ2-7; a weak D match, TRBD2 (6 bases). V was pared by 5 bases and J by 0 bases, with 14 bases between. Germline assignment: CDR1 LNHDA and CDR2 SQIVND (reference sequence). The CDR3 spans 15 residues. For the CDR3, the DNA is TGTGCCAGTAGTGTTGGCGGGACCCACTCCTACGAGCAGTACTTC. Its protein is CASSVGGTHSYEQYF.

The chain joins TRBV28 to TRBJ2-1; no reliable D call. Germline V gene lookup returns CDR1 MDHEN and CDR2 SYDVKM. V was trimmed by 10 bases and J by 7 bases, leaving 14 bases between them. The CDR3 consists of 12 residues. CDR3 region: CAILDPVNEQFF. DNA for the CDR3: TGTGCCATTCTCGATCCGGTGAATGAGCAGTTCTTC.

This clone is a singleton in its sample. The chain is built from TRBV7-8 and TRBJ1-1; the match to TRBD1 covers 7 bases. The V and J ends lost 1 base and 2 bases, in that order; junction bases with no gene match: 1. The length of the CDR3 is 14 residues. CDR1 is SGHVS and CDR2 is FQNEAQ in the germline V gene. DNA of the CDR3: TGTGCCAGCAGCTTAGACAGGGGCAACACTGAAGCTTTCTTT. Protein: CASSLDRGNTEAFF.

CDR3 DNA: TGTGCCAGCAGCCCCCCCCGAGCGGGGGGCCTTCGCGGGGATACGCAGTATTTT. It translates to CASSPPRAGGLRGDTQYF. The chain combines TRBV4-2 with TRBJ2-3; 9 positions agree with TRBD2. V was pared by 4 bases and J by 6 bases, with 17 bases of the junction left unmatched. Germline V CDR1 and CDR2: LGHNA, YNFKEQ. The CDR3 runs to 18 residues.

This rearrangement joins TRBV5-1 to TRBJ2-7; 8 bases are a match to TRBD1. Germline values: CDR1 SGHRS, CDR2 YFSETQ. V lost 4 bases to trimming and J lost 2 bases; unmatched junction nucleotides: 8. This CDR3 is 15 amino acids long. The CDR3 DNA reads TGCGCCAGCAGCGGGAGCCAGGGGGCACCCTACGAGCAGTACTTC. Residues: CASSGSQGAPYEQYF.

The genes are TRBV19 and TRBJ1-1; D gene ambiguous. The V gene lost 6 bases and the J gene lost 2 bases, with 13 bases spanning the gap. The CDR3 covers 14 residues. In germline, CDR1 is LNHDA, CDR2 SQIVND (reference sequence). CDR3 amino acids: CASRTNIPNTEAFF. In DNA form, the CDR3 reads TGTGCCAGTAGGACTAACATACCCAACACTGAAGCTTTCTTT.

This sequence joins TRBV25-1 and TRBJ2-5; 11 bases align to TRBD2. The CDR3 loop spans 14 amino acids. CDR1 and CDR2 (germline): MGHDK, SYGVNS. V trimming: 4 bases; J trimming: 4 bases; junction bases outside the gene matches: 2. Written as DNA, the CDR3 is TGTGCCAGCAGTGTAGCGGGAGGGCGAGAGACCCAGTACTTC. It encodes CASSVAGGRETQYF.

V and J are TRBV7-6 and TRBJ2-1, with 12 nucleotides matching TRBD2. CDR1 SGHVS and CDR2 FNYEAQ come from the germline V gene. The CDR3 consists of 18 residues. V was pared by 5 bases and J by 1 base, with 9 bases of the junction left unmatched. CDR3 bases: TGTGCCAGCAGCCTTAGGACTAGCGGGGCATTATCCTACAATGAGCAGTTCTTC. Protein product: CASSLRTSGALSYNEQFF.

The gene calls are TRBV7-9 and TRBJ2-1; possible D gene TRBD2, 5 bases. The V end was cut by 5 bases, the J end by 7 bases, with 21 bases between. This CDR3 is 16 amino acids long. Germline CDR1 SEHNR, CDR2 FQNEAQ (reference sequence). The CDR3 spells CASSLLALPRSNEQFF. The CDR3 DNA sequence: TGTGCCAGCAGCCTTCTAGCACTCCCGCGGTCGAATGAGCAGTTCTTC.

Only one count was recorded for this clone. The rearrangement uses TRBV6-5 and TRBJ2-2; 11 bases are shared with TRBD1. V trimming: 6 bases; J trimming: 5 bases; junction bases outside the gene matches: 5. The germline gives CDR1 MNHEY, CDR2 SVGAGI. The CDR3 is made up of 15 amino acids. CDR3 sequence reads: CASRRDRGSTGELFF. CDR3 DNA sequence: TGTGCCAGCAGAAGGGACAGGGGGTCTACCGGGGAGCTGTTTTTT.

This clone has more than one count but fewer than ten. The V and J genes are TRBV6-5 and TRBJ1-5; 12 bases fit TRBD1. Per germline, CDR1 MNHEY and CDR2 SVGAGI. V lost 6 bases and J lost 6; bases outside the gene matches: 6. This CDR3 spans 15 amino acids. The CDR3 loop reads CASRPGQGAGQPQHF. The CDR3 DNA sequence: TGTGCCAGCAGGCCGGGACAGGGGGCGGGTCAGCCCCAGCATTTT.

There are a few counts of this clone. This chain links TRBV9 with TRBJ2-4, with D perhaps matching TRBD1 (6 bases). Germline CDR1 is SGDLS and CDR2 is YYNGEE. The V and J ends lost 0 bases and 7 bases respectively, with 8 bases between them. This CDR3 region has 13 residues. CDR3 DNA: TGTGCCAGCAGCGTAGAAGACAGGAACATTCAGTACTTC. This sequence encodes CASSVEDRNIQYF.

V gene TRBV6-1 combines with J gene TRBJ2-1; 10 nucleotides align to TRBD2. The junction had 16 bases not matched to a gene; V was cut back by 2 bases and J by 6 bases. The CDR3 is 19 residues long. Germline loops: CDR1 MNHNS, CDR2 SASEGT. The DNA for the CDR3 is TGTGCCAGCAGTGAAAGGGGGACTAGCGAGAAGGTTCTGGTCAATGAGCAGTTCTTC. Residues: CASSERGTSEKVLVNEQFF.

The chain links TRBV7-2 to TRBJ1-2; perhaps TRBD1 as D (6 bases). In germline, CDR1 is SGHTA, CDR2 FQGNSA. V lost 4 bases to trimming and J lost 8 bases, with 17 bases between them. The CDR3 consists of 14 residues. CDR3 bases: TGTGCCAGCAGCTACCGTGTGGGGGCGCAGGGCTACACCTTC. This codes for CASSYRVGAQGYTF.

This clone showed up just a few times. This chain connects TRBV5-1 to TRBJ2-7; perhaps TRBD1 as D (6 bases). The V end lost 1 base, the J end lost 2 bases, and 13 bases lay between the germline ends. The V gene's germline CDR1 is SGHRS and CDR2 YFSETQ. The CDR3 loop spans 15 amino acids. DNA for the CDR3: TGCGCCAGCAGCTTGTTGGGGGCAGAAGCCTACGAGCAGTACTTC. As protein: CASSLLGAEAYEQYF. The complete variable domain, with remaining parts taken from reference TRBV5-1 and TRBJ2-7, reads KAGVTQTPRYLIKTRGQQVTLSCSPISGHRSVSWYQQTPGQGLQFLFEYFSETQRNKGNFPGRFSGRQFSNSRSEMNVSTLELGDSALYLCASSLLGAEAYEQYFGPGTRLTVT.

V gene TRBV6-5 combines with J gene TRBJ2-2; D gene uncertain. The germline V gene encodes CDR1 MNHEY and CDR2 SVGAGI. CDR3 length: 13 amino acids. The ends were cut back, 5 bases at V and 0 bases at J, with 4 bases in the middle. The CDR3 sequence: CASSPSNTGELFF. CDR3 sequence (DNA): TGTGCCAGCAGTCCCTCGAACACCGGGGAGCTGTTTTTT.

Only a few counts were recorded for this clone. The chain carries TRBV10-1 and TRBJ1-1; 9 bases agree with TRBD1. CDR3 size: 14 residues. Germline V gene data show CDR1 as WNHNN and CDR2 as SYGVQD (reference sequence). J gave up 6 bases and V 5 bases, and 7 bases lay outside the gene matches. The CDR3 loop is CASSWETGGSEAFF. CDR3 bases: TGCGCCAGCAGTTGGGAGACAGGGGGGTCTGAAGCTTTCTTT.

The chain has TRBV11-2 and TRBJ2-7, with D unresolved. Germline assignment: CDR1 SGHAT and CDR2 FQNNGV. V gave up 1 base and J gave up 0 bases, with 10 bases separating them. This CDR3 contains 15 residues. The CDR3 reads CASSLVAMASYEQYF. DNA for the CDR3: TGTGCCAGCAGCTTAGTAGCAATGGCCTCCTACGAGCAGTACTTC.

The V gene is TRBV6-1, the J gene TRBJ1-2; D might be TRBD1 (5 bases). CDR1 MNHNS and CDR2 SASEGT come from the germline V gene. The CDR3 loop spans 14 amino acids. V dropped 2 bases and J dropped 3 bases, with 10 bases sitting between them. In DNA form, the CDR3 reads TGTGCCAGCAGTGAATGGGACTGGGACTATGGCTACACCTTC. This sequence encodes CASSEWDWDYGYTF.

The chain couples TRBV27 to TRBJ1-5; D gene uncertain. Trimming removed 5 bases at V and 7 bases at J, with 18 bases between. Germline CDR1 reads MNHEY; CDR2 reads SMNVEV (reference sequence). The CDR3 contains 15 residues. The CDR3 coding sequence is TGTGCCAGCAGTCCTTCGTACACAACCACACAGCCCCAGCATTTT. It encodes CASSPSYTTTQPQHF.